This T cell receptor (beta chain) emerged from a study of T cell responses to AZD1222 COVID-19 vaccine. Study details: Investigators merged groups given second doses at roughly 4 or roughly 12 weeks.

Profiling relied on immunoSEQ multiplex PCR, and the TCRdb table lists in-frame clones only, not all of them. The sample has 90,000 to 110,000 clones, over 75% seen once; the top ten hold approximately 15%. About this clone: Its antigen is currently unknown.

Study-level points and caveats: White British people made up most donors, females outnumbered males, and clonal diversity was possibly underestimated. Among those given AZD1222, only 6 or 7 were seropositive at baseline.

This specimen was peripheral blood, taken on day 0 of AZD1222 vaccination. This receptor was identified in an adult in good health.

The CDR3: CASSLSAGVLGYTF. As DNA, the CDR3 is TGTGCCAGCAGCTTGAGTGCAGGGGTTCTTGGCTACACCTTC. This chain uses TRBV5-6 with TRBJ1-2, with D maybe TRBD1 (6 bases). V lost 1 base and J lost 7, with 14 bases in between. CDR1 is SGHDT, CDR2 YYEEEE, per germline. The CDR3 runs 14 residues.